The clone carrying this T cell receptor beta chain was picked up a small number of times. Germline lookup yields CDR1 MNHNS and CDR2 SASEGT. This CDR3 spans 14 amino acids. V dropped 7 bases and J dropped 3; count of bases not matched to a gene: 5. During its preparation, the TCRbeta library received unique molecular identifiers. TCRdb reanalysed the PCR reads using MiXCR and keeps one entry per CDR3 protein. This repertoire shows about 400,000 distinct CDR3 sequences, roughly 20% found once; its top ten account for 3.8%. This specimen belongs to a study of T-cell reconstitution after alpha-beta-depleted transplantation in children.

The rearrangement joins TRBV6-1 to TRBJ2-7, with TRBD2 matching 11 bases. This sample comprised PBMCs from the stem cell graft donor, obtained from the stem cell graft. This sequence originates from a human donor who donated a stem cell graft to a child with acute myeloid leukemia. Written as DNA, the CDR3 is TGTGCCAGCACCCCAGGGACTAGCGGCTACGAGCAGTACTTC. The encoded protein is CASTPGTSGYEQYF.